The 20 T cell receptor beta chains listed next were all sequenced from one sample in a study of T cells after yellow fever vaccination. TCRdb itself ran the 5' RACE reads through MiXCR, one entry per CDR3 protein. The sample carries some 300,000 distinct CDR3 sequences, about 7.8% recorded once. This sample comprised PBMCs, obtained about 49 days after the first yellow fever vaccination. Every receptor here comes from a man aged 18 to 29 who received the YFV17D yellow fever vaccine.

This clonotype has at least ten counts. The rearrangement links TRBV6-5 to TRBJ2-5; TRBD2 is a possible D gene (5 bases). With 0 bases removed from V and 1 base from J, the gap between germline ends came to 9 bases. This CDR3 spans 15 amino acids. The germline V gene encodes CDR1 MNHEY and CDR2 SVGAGI. In nucleotides, the CDR3 is TGTGCCAGCAGTTACTCTGGACGGGGCCAAGAGACCCAGTACTTC. It yields the protein CASSYSGRGQETQYF.

This chain connects TRBV28 to TRBJ2-2; 7 nucleotides line up with TRBD1. The V gene's germline CDR1 is MDHEN and CDR2 SYDVKM. Losses at the gene ends were 6 bases for V and 1 base for J; bases not matched to a gene: 8. CDR3 size: 16 residues. CDR3 bases: TGTGCCAGCAGCACACAGGGGCTTATGAACACCGGGGAGCTGTTTTTT. Protein product: CASSTQGLMNTGELFF.

This clonotype was observed at least ten times. An end of the junction differs from the germline gene, which may be a read error. J is TRBJ2-1 and V is TRBV5-1, with TRBD2 identical over 12 bases. This CDR3 comprises 15 residues. Germline CDR1 and CDR2: SGHRS and YFSETQ. The CDR3 coding sequence is TGTGCCAGCAGTTCGACTAGCGGGGGTGGGAATGAGCAGTTCTTC. The encoded protein is CASSSTSGGGNEQFF.

This clonotype came up a few times. This chain joins TRBV6-1 and TRBJ2-2; 7 bases are a match to TRBD1. This CDR3 comprises 14 residues. The V gene's germline CDR1 is MNHNS and CDR2 SASEGT. Trimming cost V 7 bases and J 8 bases; bases outside gene matches: 10. The CDR3 bases are TGTGCCAGCACACAGGGGCGGGTAGCGGGGGAGCTGTTTTTT. The encoded protein is CASTQGRVAGELFF.

In this sample, this clonotype turned up a few times. The chain employs TRBV5-1 and TRBJ2-3; perhaps D is TRBD1 or TRBD2 (5 bases each). This CDR3 region has 15 residues. Deletions cut 5 bases from V and 4 bases from J, with 17 bases between. In germline, CDR1 is SGHRS, CDR2 YFSETQ. CDR3 amino acids: CASRTGNPGPDTQYF. The CDR3 DNA follows: TGCGCCAGCAGAACAGGAAATCCGGGGCCAGATACGCAGTATTTT.

This clonotype occurred a few times. This chain links TRBV7-2 with TRBJ2-7; D gene uncertain. Trimming took off 6 bases at V and 4 bases at J, with 25 bases between the two ends. Per the germline V gene, CDR1 is SGHTA and CDR2 is FQGNSA. This CDR3 comprises 17 residues. Here the CDR3 DNA reads TGTGCCAGCAGTTCTACCCCTTTACTCGCACTCCAATACGAGCAGTACTTC. This gives the protein CASSSTPLLALQYEQYF.

The chain recombines TRBV15 with TRBJ1-4; D possibly corresponds to TRBD1 (6 bases). Deletions cut 2 bases from V and 8 bases from J, with 15 bases between. Germline V gene lookup returns CDR1 LNHNV and CDR2 YYDKDF (reference sequence). CDR3 length equals 15 residues. CDR3 in DNA: TGTGCCACCAGCAGACCGACAGGTTATAGAGAAAAACTGTTTTTT. As protein: CATSRPTGYREKLFF.

This clonotype showed up just a few times. The chain uses TRBV5-1 and TRBJ2-3; D is unclear. Germline V gene data show CDR1 as SGHRS and CDR2 as YFSETQ. Trimming left V 0 bases short and J 6 bases short, with 14 bases between. The CDR3 is 15 residues long. This chain's CDR3 is CASSLVLGSRDTQYF. The CDR3 DNA reads as TGCGCCAGCAGCTTGGTTCTGGGCTCAAGGGATACGCAGTATTTT.

Only a few counts were recorded for this clonotype. The chain joins TRBV7-2 to TRBJ1-1, with 7 bases fitting TRBD1. This CDR3 has 14 amino acids. After removal of 6 bases from V and 0 bases from J, the junction contained 4 bases not matched to a gene. The germline V gene encodes CDR1 SGHTA and CDR2 FQGNSA. The CDR3 DNA reads as TGTGCCAGCAGGCAGGGGGTCATGAACACTGAAGCTTTCTTT. Encoded protein: CASRQGVMNTEAFF.

The J gene is TRBJ1-4, the V gene TRBV28, with D possibly matching TRBD1 (6 bases). The CDR3 has 14 amino acids. Germline values: CDR1 MDHEN, CDR2 SYDVKM. Trimming removed 5 bases from V and 5 bases from J, with 12 bases in between. This CDR3 is CASSTQGGNEKLFF. In DNA, the CDR3 is TGTGCCAGCAGTACACAGGGAGGGAATGAAAAACTGTTTTTT.

The chain employs TRBV5-4 and TRBJ1-1; TRBD1 is a possible D gene (5 bases). V was shortened by 4 bases and J by 4 bases, with 11 bases between the two germline ends. The germline CDR1 and CDR2 sequences are SGHNT and YYREEE (reference sequence). The CDR3 contains 13 residues. CDR3 nucleotide sequence: TGTGCCAGCAGCCCCGTGGGGGGCACTGAAGCTTTCTTT. Translating gives CASSPVGGTEAFF.

The rearrangement uses TRBV5-1 and TRBJ1-2, with TRBD1 as a possible D gene (6 bases). V was pared by 6 bases and J by 0 bases, with 12 bases between. The CDR3 contains 14 residues. Germline V gives CDR1 SGHRS, CDR2 YFSETQ. The DNA for the CDR3 is TGCGCCAGCAAAGTGGGACACTCTAACTATGGCTACACCTTC. It specifies CASKVGHSNYGYTF.

The J gene is TRBJ1-6, the V gene TRBV2; a weak D match, TRBD1 (6 bases). The CDR3 length is 14 residues. The germline V and J ends were trimmed by 7 bases and 7 bases, with 14 bases remaining between them. CDR1 and CDR2 from the germline V gene are SNHLY and FYNNEI. The CDR3 sequence is CASTRQVRNSPLHF. The CDR3 DNA is TGTGCCAGCACCCGACAGGTTCGGAATTCACCCCTCCACTTT.

This clonotype occurred a few times. This rearrangement joins TRBV10-3 to TRBJ1-5; D not resolved. The length of the CDR3 is 15 residues. In germline, CDR1 is ENHRY, CDR2 SYGVKD. V lost 5 bases and J lost 0, with 11 bases in between. CDR3 sequence: CAISPRPNSNQPQHF. For the CDR3, the DNA is TGTGCCATCAGTCCCCGGCCTAATAGCAATCAGCCCCAGCATTTT.

The table lists this clonotype with a count of one. A much larger clone sits a single nucleotide away, making a read error possible. Without the conserved terminal phenylalanine or tryptophan, this CDR3 likely stems from a read error. This CDR3 is CASRGLFTGELFS. The DNA for the CDR3 is TGTGCCAGCAGAGGACTTTTCACCGGGGAGCTGTTTTCT. This chain links TRBV6-1 with TRBJ2-2; weak D call: TRBD2 (5 bases). The CDR3 loop spans 13 amino acids. Trimming pared 6 bases from V and 4 bases from J, leaving 9 bases between. Germline assignment: CDR1 MNHNS and CDR2 SASEGT.

This clonotype was counted at least ten times. This sequence joins TRBV20-1 and TRBJ1-5; D is unresolved. Per the germline V gene, CDR1 is DFQATT and CDR2 is SNEGSKA (reference sequence). The CDR3 extends over 13 amino acids. Between the trimmed V and J ends, which lost 5 bases and 2 bases, there was a span of 10 bases. The chain's CDR3 is CSAGPFGNQPQHF. The CDR3 nucleotides read TGCAGTGCTGGGCCGTTTGGCAATCAGCCCCAGCATTTT.

The V call is TRBV29-1, the J call TRBJ1-2; 9 bases are a match to TRBD1. From germline, CDR1 is SQVTM and CDR2 ANQGSEA. J gave up 8 bases and V 2 bases, and 6 bases lay outside the gene matches. The CDR3 is made up of 13 amino acids. The CDR3 here is CSVESGTGYGYTF. CDR3 nucleotides: TGCAGCGTTGAATCCGGGACAGGGTACGGCTACACCTTC.

This clonotype was seen a handful of times. The rearrangement links TRBV7-9 to TRBJ2-7; D not resolved. Germline CDR1 is SEHNR and CDR2 is FQNEAQ (reference sequence). The germline V and J ends were trimmed by 6 bases and 7 bases, with 7 bases remaining between them. The CDR3 length is 10 residues. The CDR3 loop reads CASRPKEQYV. For the CDR3, the DNA is TGTGCCAGCAGGCCGAAAGAGCAGTACGTC.

This clonotype was observed a few times. CDR3: CASSLLTGSEAFF. The CDR3 bases are TGTGCCAGCAGTTTACTCACAGGATCTGAAGCTTTCTTT. V usage is TRBV12-3 or TRBV12-4 and J usage is TRBJ1-1; a weak D match, TRBD1 (5 bases). The CDR3 runs to 13 residues. V was trimmed by 2 bases and J by 6 bases, leaving 10 bases between them.

The V call is TRBV19, the J call TRBJ1-1; maybe TRBD1 (5 bases). From germline, CDR1 is LNHDA and CDR2 SQIVND (reference sequence). The CDR3 totals 16 residues. V was trimmed by 5 bases and J by 1 base, leaving 17 bases between them. CDR3 residues: CASSGPQGRRNTEAFF. DNA of the CDR3: TGTGCCAGTAGTGGGCCGCAGGGCCGCAGGAACACTGAAGCTTTCTTT.